A selection of T cell receptor beta chains follows, all from one sample in a study of blood T cell repertoires in COVID-19. Assay: immunoSEQ multiplex PCR; the TCRdb copy retains only in-frame clones and omits some. This sample has a few hundred thousand clones, with about 90% found just once. Sequencing was performed on PBMCs or T cells enriched from blood (not recorded which). These TCRs come from a woman younger than 45 who had recovered from COVID-19. Both conserved end residues are part of each CDR3. A D gene is named only where the DNA matches it firmly. Clone size is shown for a subset of rows, as once, few, many or a class of expanded clone.

13	TRBJ1-2	NA	NA	TRBV7-2	CASSLDREGGYTF	TGTGCCAGCAGCTTAGACAGGGAGGGTGGCTACACCTTC
10	TRBJ2-1	once	NA	TRBV7-9	CASSFDEQFF	TGTGCCAGCAGCTTCGATGAGCAGTTCTTC
16	TRBJ1-5	NA	TRBD1	TRBV5-5	CASSVQTGGGYQPQHF	TGTGCCAGCAGCGTCCAGACAGGGGGCGGGTATCAGCCCCAGCATTTT
15	TRBJ1-5	once	NA	TRBV2	CASKFFGGTNQPQHF	TGTGCCAGCAAGTTTTTTGGGGGGACCAATCAGCCCCAGCATTTT
14	TRBJ1-1	NA	NA	TRBV10-1	CASSESQGNAEAFF	TGCGCCAGCAGTGAGAGTCAGGGGAATGCTGAAGCTTTCTTT
18	TRBJ2-2	few	TRBD2	TRBV11-2	CASSWGLAGGQITGELFF	TGTGCCAGCAGCTGGGGACTAGCGGGGGGGCAAATCACCGGGGAGCTGTTTTTT
14	TRBJ2-2	NA	NA	TRBV20-1	CSASRQMNTGELFF	TGCAGTGCTAGTCGACAGATGAACACCGGGGAGCTGTTTTTT
14	TRBJ2-1	once	NA	TRBV5-1	CASSSNRLDNEQFF	TGCGCCAGCAGCTCCAACCGACTAGATAATGAGCAGTTCTTC
14	TRBJ1-5	NA	TRBD1	TRBV5-1	CASSPRDRNQPQHF	TGCGCCAGCAGCCCCCGGGACAGAAATCAGCCCCAGCATTTT
14	TRBJ1-2	once	TRBD1	TRBV28	CASAGTGIYYGYTF	TGTGCCAGCGCAGGGACAGGGATTTACTATGGCTACACCTTC
15	TRBJ2-3	NA	NA	TRBV7-2	CASSLATVTSDTQYF	TGTGCCAGCAGCTTAGCCACTGTTACCTCGGATACGCAGTATTTT
14	TRBJ2-3	NA	NA	TRBV6-6	CASSYPPSTDTQYF	TGTGCCAGCAGTTACCCCCCGAGCACAGATACGCAGTATTTT
16	TRBJ1-5	NA	NA	TRBV28	CASRTVAVYSNQPQHF	TGTGCCAGCAGAACCGTGGCGGTGTATAGCAATCAGCCCCAGCATTTT
15	TRBJ1-6	NA	NA	TRBV6-5	CASSYPDGENSPLHF	TGTGCCAGCAGTTACCCGGACGGGGAAAATTCACCCCTCCACTTT
13	TRBJ2-5	once	NA	TRBV2	CATPSGAQETQYF	TGTGCCACGCCATCTGGGGCCCAAGAGACCCAGTACTTC
15	TRBJ1-2	NA	TRBD1	TRBV28	CASRHSRDRGYGYTF	TGTGCCAGCAGGCATTCCCGGGACAGGGGCTATGGCTACACCTTC
14	TRBJ1-6	NA	NA	TRBV3-1/TRBV3-2	CASSQRWGDSPLHF	TGTGCCAGCAGCCAAAGATGGGGGGATTCACCCCTCCACTTT
12	TRBJ2-5	NA	NA	TRBV10-2	CASRQGQETQYF	TGCGCCAGCAGACAGGGACAAGAGACCCAGTACTTC
17	TRBJ2-6	NA	TRBD1	TRBV27	CASSPTGGLSGANVLTF	TGTGCCAGCAGTCCGACAGGGGGTCTGTCTGGGGCCAACGTCCTGACTTTC
17	TRBJ2-3	NA	TRBD1	TRBV27	CASSLTGAPDPTDTQYF	TGTGCCAGCAGTTTAACAGGGGCCCCGGATCCCACAGATACGCAGTATTTT
15	TRBJ2-2	NA	NA	TRBV23-1	CASSQSTSNTGELFF	TGCGCCAGCAGTCAATCGACTTCGAACACCGGGGAGCTGTTTTTT
18	TRBJ2-7	NA	TRBD2	TRBV4-1	CASSQDKQAAGGPTQQYF	TGCGCCAGCAGCCAAGATAAGCAAGCGGCGGGGGGGCCAACGCAGCAGTACTTC
14	TRBJ2-3	NA	NA	TRBV9	CASSPGLDTDTQYF	TGTGCCAGCAGCCCGGGACTTGACACAGATACGCAGTATTTT
17	TRBJ2-1	NA	NA	TRBV7-9	CASRWDRLGSSYNEQFF	TGTGCCAGCAGATGGGACCGCCTCGGGAGCTCCTACAATGAGCAGTTCTTC
16	TRBJ2-4	once	NA	TRBV19	CASSIWGSLAKNIQYF	TGTGCCAGTAGTATATGGGGCAGCTTAGCCAAAAACATTCAGTACTTC
15	TRBJ2-7	NA	TRBD1	TRBV10-2	CASSETLGTGGEQYF	TGCGCCAGCAGTGAGACTTTAGGGACAGGGGGTGAGCAGTACTTC
13	TRBJ2-7	many	NA	TRBV11-2	CASSSRPAYEQYF	TGTGCCAGCAGCTCCCGCCCAGCCTACGAGCAGTACTTC
11	TRBJ2-7	NA	TRBD1	TRBV10-2	CASGTGNEQYF	TGCGCCAGCGGGACAGGGAACGAGCAGTACTTC
15	TRBJ1-1	once	TRBD1	TRBV6-5	CASSLRTGGNTEAFF	TGTGCCAGCAGCTTGAGGACAGGGGGGAACACTGAAGCTTTCTTT
17	TRBJ1-6	NA	TRBD1	TRBV7-2	CASRLGLRDRDNSPLHF	TGTGCCAGCAGGCTTGGCCTCCGGGACAGGGATAATTCACCCCTCCACTTT
11	TRBJ2-5	once	NA	TRBV10-3	CAISGGETQYF	TGTGCCATCAGCGGGGGTGAGACCCAGTACTTC
12	TRBJ1-1	NA	NA	TRBV30	CAWSQGNTEAFF	TGTGCCTGGAGTCAGGGGAACACTGAAGCTTTCTTT
14	TRBJ1-2	NA	TRBD1	TRBV19	CASTSDRGGYGYTF	TGTGCCAGTACCTCGGACAGGGGCGGCTATGGCTACACCTTC
19	TRBJ2-6	NA	NA	TRBV5-5	CASSSRQAETFSGANVLTF	TGTGCCAGCAGCTCCCGACAGGCTGAGACCTTCTCTGGGGCCAACGTCCTGACTTTC
13	TRBJ1-6	few	NA	TRBV6-5	CASRMGSSSPLHF	TGTGCCAGCAGAATGGGGAGTAGTTCACCCCTCCACTTT
12	TRBJ1-5	NA	NA	TRBV28	CASSLTVQPQHF	TGTGCCAGCAGTTTAACAGTTCAGCCCCAGCATTTT
14	TRBJ2-4	NA	TRBD2	TRBV28	CASSLVGTRNIQYF	TGTGCCAGCAGTTTGGTAGGGACTAGAAACATTCAGTACTTC
16	TRBJ2-7	NA	NA	TRBV3-1/TRBV3-2	CASSLRAGYLTYEQYF	TGTGCCAGCAGCCTCCGGGCGGGTTACCTTACCTACGAGCAGTACTTC
16	TRBJ2-7	NA	NA	TRBV7-2	CASSLQTGEKPYEQYF	TGTGCCAGCAGCTTACAGACTGGTGAGAAACCCTACGAGCAGTACTTC
17	TRBJ2-1	few	TRBD2	TRBV24-1	CATSDVTSGGSYNEQFF	TGTGCCACCAGTGATGTGACTAGCGGGGGGTCATACAATGAGCAGTTCTTC
15	TRBJ2-7	NA	TRBD1	TRBV19	CASSTNRGPPYEQYF	TGTGCCAGTAGTACAAACAGGGGACCCCCCTACGAGCAGTACTTC
18	TRBJ1-1	NA	TRBD1	TRBV7-6	CASSLGVKGAGENTEAFF	TGTGCCAGCAGCTTAGGGGTCAAGGGGGCAGGGGAGAACACTGAAGCTTTCTTT
16	TRBJ2-7	NA	TRBD1	TRBV10-2	CASSNPRTGYTYEQYF	TGCGCCAGCAGCAATCCCCGGACAGGGTACACCTACGAGCAGTACTTC
12	TRBJ1-6	NA	NA	TRBV9	CASSPGNSPLHF	TGTGCCAGCAGCCCAGGGAATTCACCCCTCCACTTT
13	TRBJ1-2	NA	NA	TRBV12-3/TRBV12-4	CASSFPQSYGYTF	TGTGCCAGCAGTTTTCCACAGAGCTATGGCTACACCTTC
17	TRBJ2-5	NA	TRBD2	TRBV5-6	CASSTALLAGGKETQYF	TGTGCCAGCAGCACTGCTCTCCTAGCGGGGGGGAAAGAGACCCAGTACTTC
15	TRBJ1-5	NA	TRBD1	TRBV6-1	CASSEQGQANQPQHF	TGTGCCAGCAGTGAACAGGGACAGGCCAATCAGCCCCAGCATTTT
16	TRBJ2-1	NA	TRBD2	TRBV3-1/TRBV3-2	CASSPISSGLYNEQFF	TGTGCCAGCAGCCCCATTTCTAGCGGTCTCTACAATGAGCAGTTCTTC
12	TRBJ1-1	NA	TRBD1	TRBV3-1/TRBV3-2	CASSPGQGNCFF	TGTGCCAGCAGCCCCGGACAGGGTAATTGTTTCTTT
13	TRBJ1-4	NA	NA	TRBV11-2	CASSFALYEKLFF	TGTGCCAGCAGCTTCGCCCTCTACGAAAAACTGTTTTTT
16	TRBJ2-3	NA	TRBD2	TRBV24-1	CATSDRTQGGTDTQYF	TGTGCCACCAGTGATCGAACGCAGGGAGGGACAGATACGCAGTATTTT
14	TRBJ1-2	NA	NA	TRBV28	CASSWVSGEYGYTF	TGTGCCAGCAGTTGGGTCTCAGGGGAATATGGCTACACCTTC
16	TRBJ1-2	NA	TRBD1	TRBV5-5	CASSPRDRGLVAGYTF	TGTGCCAGCAGCCCGCGGGACAGGGGGTTAGTAGCAGGCTACACCTTC